This T cell receptor beta chain was observed in a study of cytomegalovirus exposure and HLA in healthy donors. Study-level findings and limits: High specificity and sensitivity for cytomegalovirus status were reported for the classifier. Segments of the TCR beta V type were, in most cases, productive about 90% or about 30% of the time in an earlier analysis. Across donors, sequencing depth was assumed by presence/absence analyses to be roughly uniform.

After removal of 3 bases from V and 4 bases from J, the junction contained 8 bases not matched to a gene. Germline V CDR1 and CDR2: LGHNA, YSLEER. CDR3 length: 17 residues. About this clone itself: Antigen unknown.

The PCR made use of 60 Vbeta and 13 Jbeta primers. Repertoires were generated with immunoSEQ multiplex PCR, while TCRdb's copy carries only in-frame clones and drops some. The table records nearly 200,000 clones, under 90% of them present only once. The sequencing input was PBMCs. The chain employs TRBV4-3 and TRBJ2-7; TRBD2 aligns across 14 bases. The TCR originated in a boy aged 2 to 10 in good health and CMV-seronegative. The CDR3 loop reads CASSHRLAGGPGYEQYF. The CDR3 DNA follows: TGCGCCAGCAGCCACCGACTAGCGGGGGGGCCGGGTTACGAGCAGTACTTC.